Sequencing of this TCR beta chain was carried out in a study of beta chain features in type 1 diabetes (dated by TCRdb to the late 2010s). For the wider study: Mean age, gender distribution, total cell number and subset yield did not differ between patients and healthy donors. Across all samples, almost 110 million sorted cells were examined, and cell number per subset correlated strongly with RNA yield. The study compared the TCRB repertoires of sorted circulating CD4+ T cell subsets in recently diagnosed type 1 diabetes patients with those in matched healthy donors. Whereas all 30 or so donors provided naive and central memory subsets, regulatory and stem cell-like memory subsets were isolated from just 8 patients and roughly 8 healthy donors.

There are 16 amino acids in the CDR3, from cysteine to phenylalanine inclusive. The only DNA kept is the CDR3, 48 bases in frame from the first base. The germline V end is reduced by 3 bases and the J end by 4 bases; junction bases left unmatched: 8. CDR1 and CDR2 are drawn from the germline V gene: SNHLY, FYNNEI. Each donor gave one peripheral blood draw, roughly 110 mL on average, collected into heparinised tubes. Naive, central memory, regulatory and stem cell-like memory CD4+ T cells were sorted on a BD FACSAria II using a panel including CD45RO, CCR7, CD25, CD127, CD95 and CD27. Purity was above 98% for every sorted population. PBMCs were separated immediately by Lymphoprep density gradient centrifugation and were stained directly, without being cultured. Samples were stained and sorted in pairs, with one healthy donor and one patient per experiment, so that batch effects were minimized. The entire isolated RNA was reverse transcribed using the High Capacity cDNA Reverse Transcription Kit, and thus expressed TCRB transcripts were sequenced. Deep immunoSEQ sequencing was applied to naive, central memory and regulatory T cell samples, giving an average of roughly 3.5 million total reads per sample. Sorted cells were lysed in RLT buffer, and RNA was extracted using DNase-treated RNeasy Micro or Mini kits according to cell number. To prevent cross-contamination, each cell subset was processed individually, whereas patient and healthy donor samples were processed jointly. Using the immunoSEQ multiplex PCR, TCRB sequences were amplified from cDNA into 87-bp fragments spanning the CDR3 region. Sequencing of the amplicons was done on the Illumina HiSeq platform. Per the authors' processing: Synthetic template baselines were used to correct PCR bias computationally, reads within Hamming distance 2 were collapsed together, and singletons that could not be merged were discarded. Reads were aligned to IMGT to assign V, D and J genes, CDR3 length, and insertions or deletions at six rearrangement sites. Within each subset, clonotype counts were normalized to sorted cell number, after which true diversity and Gini coefficients were computed with the tcR R package. The overlap coefficient, calculated on TCRB nucleotide sequences, was used to quantify repertoire sharing. As stored in TCRdb, this immuneACCESS dataset retains in-frame rearrangements with V and J assigned. A fraction of the clones does not appear; measured against another copy, unresolved V genes explain less than half of the discrepancy, and the remainder lacks a known reason. V and J calls and clone size are those listed in that table; D and trimming were worked out from the DNA. The sample yields about 99,000 clones; around 30% were counted once. Approximately 0.5% of the sample goes to the ten largest clones.

Details on this clone: The antigen it recognizes is unknown. No much larger clone is present one base from it, and per-base qualities are unavailable.

Broader findings and caveats from the paper: At VDJ recombination sites, patients with type 1 diabetes made fewer insertions and deleted more nucleotides, a pattern implying thymic rearrangement abnormalities. Naive, central memory and regulatory TCRB repertoires appeared to be more alike among patients than among healthy donors. Shorter templates might have been favored by PCR, but patient and control samples were amplified and corrected together, so both groups would have been affected equally by any skew. Because the HLA sub-analyses included only small numbers of individuals, any influence of HLA type on TCRB rearrangement was left unresolved. A moderate but significant shortening of TCRB CDR3 length was observed in type 1 diabetes patients in all four CD4+ subsets. Because cDNA rather than genomic DNA was sequenced, highly expressing activated cells could have been over-represented, although no difference in activation and CD3 levels was found between groups.

The clonotype was recovered from a woman younger than 30 with type 1 diabetes. The receptor chain draws on TRBV2 and TRBJ2-2; the junction holds 7 bases that match TRBD1. The sequenced material came from central memory CD4+ T cells from blood. The DNA sequence follows: TGTGCCAGCAGTGAGGTCAGGGGGAGAGTCACCGGGGAGCTGTTTTTT. The encoded protein is CASSEVRGRVTGELFF.